These 13 T cell receptor beta chains originate from one sample sequenced in a study of T cells of healthy individuals. TCRdb recomputed calls from the 5' RACE reads with MiXCR, one row per CDR3 protein. The sample has 60,000 to 70,000 distinct CDR3 sequences, roughly 15% seen once. The receptors were sampled from a human donor in good health.

This clonotype was picked up a small number of times. The rearrangement uses TRBV6-2 or TRBV6-3 and TRBJ2-5, with D perhaps TRBD1 (5 bases). Germline CDR1 and CDR2: MNHEY and SVGEGT. V was cut by 0 bases and J by 2 bases, with 10 bases left in between. The CDR3 runs to 15 residues. The CDR3 region has the DNA TGTGCCAGCAGTTACTCGTCAACAGGACAAGAGACCCAGTACTTC. It yields the protein CASSYSSTGQETQYF.

Of note for this clonotype: This may be a read error, as it is one base from a much larger clone. The chain links TRBV20-1 to TRBJ2-1; 10 bases align to TRBD2. Per germline, CDR1 DFQATT and CDR2 SNEGSKA (reference sequence). This CDR3 is built from 15 residues. The CDR3 DNA sequence: TGCAGTGCTAGCGTACTAGCGGGGTCCTACATTGAGCAGTTCTTC. Its translation: CSASVLAGSYIEQFF.

This clonotype was recorded many times. This sequence joins TRBV7-2 and TRBJ1-2; 8 bases match TRBD1. This CDR3 contains 15 residues. Germline trimming cut 1 base from V and 4 bases from J; bases unmatched to any gene: 5. Germline CDR1 SGHTA, CDR2 FQGNSA. This chain's CDR3 is CASSLGAGGGYGYTF. DNA of the CDR3: TGTGCCAGCAGCTTAGGTGCAGGGGGCGGCTATGGCTACACCTTC.

This rearrangement joins TRBV19 to TRBJ2-6; D is undetermined. Germline-derived CDR1 and CDR2 are LNHDA and SQIVND (reference sequence). The V gene lost 6 bases and the J gene lost 0 bases, with 15 bases spanning the gap. The CDR3 totals 17 residues. The CDR3 protein is CASRKEDGPSGANVLTF. The CDR3 region has the DNA TGTGCCAGTAGAAAGGAAGACGGACCCTCTGGGGCCAACGTCCTGACTTTC.

The genes are TRBV7-2 and TRBJ2-7, with D tentatively TRBD1 or TRBD2 (5 bases each). CDR3 length: 14 amino acids. Germline assignment: CDR1 SGHTA and CDR2 FQGNSA. V shed 1 base and J shed 5 bases, with 12 bases lying between them. CDR3 DNA sequence: TGTGCCAGCAGCTTAGGCGAGGGACGGAACGAGCAGTACTTC. Translation: CASSLGEGRNEQYF. Filled out from reference TRBV7-2 and TRBJ2-7, the complete variable domain reads GAGVSQSPSNKVTEKGKDVELRCDPISGHTALYWYRQSLGQGLEFLIYFQGNSAPDKSGLPSDRFSAERTGGSVSTLTIQRTQQEDSAVYLCASSLGEGRNEQYFGPGTRLTVT.

This clonotype was observed at least ten times. This chain connects TRBV30 to TRBJ2-5; TRBD2 agrees at 7 bases. Germline lookup yields CDR1 GTSNPN and CDR2 SVGIG (reference sequence). The CDR3 runs 13 residues. Trimming took 4 bases from V and 7 from J; bases not matched to a gene: 9. CDR3 sequence (DNA): TGTGCCTGGACCCGGGAGGCTAGGGGGACCCAGTACTTC. Its translation: CAWTREARGTQYF.

The J gene is TRBJ1-1, the V gene TRBV4-2; D remains ambiguous. The CDR3 has 13 amino acids. V dropped 4 bases and J dropped 1 base, with 7 bases sitting between them. Germline-derived CDR1 and CDR2 are LGHNA and YNFKEQ. Here the CDR3 DNA reads TGTGCCAGCAGCCCCACCTGGAACACTGAAGCTTTCTTT. Residues: CASSPTWNTEAFF.

The sample holds many counts of this clonotype. This chain connects TRBV12-5 to TRBJ1-5; 7 nucleotides match TRBD1. The CDR3 has 15 amino acids. Germline lookup yields CDR1 LGHNT and CDR2 FRNRAP. Trimming at V came to 7 bases and at J to 1 base, leaving 7 bases not matched to a gene. CDR3: CASAPGQTSNQPQHF. In DNA form, the CDR3 reads TGTGCTAGTGCCCCGGGACAGACCAGCAATCAGCCCCAGCATTTT. Filled out from reference TRBV12-5 and TRBJ1-5, the complete variable domain reads DARVTQTPRHKVTEMGQEVTMRCQPILGHNTVFWYRQTMMQGLELLAYFRNRAPLDDSGMPKDRFSAEMPDATLATLKIQPSEPRDSAVYFCASAPGQTSNQPQHFGDGTRLSIL.

This chain joins TRBV6-6 and TRBJ2-7; the D is unclear. This CDR3 is built from 11 residues. V was shortened by 2 bases and J by 5 bases, with 4 bases between the two germline ends. CDR1 is MNHNY, CDR2 SVGAGI, per germline (reference sequence). CDR3 residues: CASSYTNEQYF. The CDR3 DNA sequence: TGTGCCAGCAGTTACACGAACGAGCAGTACTTC.

The CDR3: CASSLGDSLANYGYTF. Written as DNA, the CDR3 is TGTGCCAGCAGCTTAGGGGACAGCCTAGCTAACTATGGCTACACCTTC. The rearrangement uses TRBV7-9 and TRBJ1-2; TRBD1 matches 7 bases. This CDR3 region has 16 residues. With V trimmed by 1 base and J by 0 bases, 5 bases remained unmatched. Germline CDR1 SEHNR, CDR2 FQNEAQ (reference sequence).

This clonotype appeared a few times. The chain is built from TRBV30 and TRBJ1-1, with D perhaps TRBD1 (5 bases). V was pared by 2 bases and J by 2 bases, with 9 bases between. The germline V gene has CDR1 GTSNPN and CDR2 SVGIG (reference sequence). This CDR3 region has 13 residues. In nucleotides, the CDR3 is TGTGCCTGGAGTAGGACACCTAACACTGAAGCTTTCTTT. Translation gives CAWSRTPNTEAFF.

The V gene is TRBV4-1, the J gene TRBJ2-7; TRBD1 or TRBD2 may be the D gene (5 bases each). CDR1 and CDR2 (germline): MGHRA, YSYEKL. This CDR3 has 14 amino acids. Trimming took 4 bases from V and 3 from J, leaving 13 bases between them. This CDR3 is CASSPETDYYEQYF. CDR3 coding DNA: TGCGCCAGCAGCCCTGAGACAGACTACTACGAGCAGTACTTC.

The chain has TRBV7-6 and TRBJ2-3; D gene ambiguous. V lost 4 bases and J 2 bases, leaving 10 bases between the germline ends. The CDR3 has 14 residues. Germline-derived CDR1 and CDR2 are SGHVS and FNYEAQ. The CDR3 protein is CASSSAPYTDTQYF. In DNA form, the CDR3 reads TGTGCCAGCAGCTCAGCTCCCTACACAGATACGCAGTATTTT.